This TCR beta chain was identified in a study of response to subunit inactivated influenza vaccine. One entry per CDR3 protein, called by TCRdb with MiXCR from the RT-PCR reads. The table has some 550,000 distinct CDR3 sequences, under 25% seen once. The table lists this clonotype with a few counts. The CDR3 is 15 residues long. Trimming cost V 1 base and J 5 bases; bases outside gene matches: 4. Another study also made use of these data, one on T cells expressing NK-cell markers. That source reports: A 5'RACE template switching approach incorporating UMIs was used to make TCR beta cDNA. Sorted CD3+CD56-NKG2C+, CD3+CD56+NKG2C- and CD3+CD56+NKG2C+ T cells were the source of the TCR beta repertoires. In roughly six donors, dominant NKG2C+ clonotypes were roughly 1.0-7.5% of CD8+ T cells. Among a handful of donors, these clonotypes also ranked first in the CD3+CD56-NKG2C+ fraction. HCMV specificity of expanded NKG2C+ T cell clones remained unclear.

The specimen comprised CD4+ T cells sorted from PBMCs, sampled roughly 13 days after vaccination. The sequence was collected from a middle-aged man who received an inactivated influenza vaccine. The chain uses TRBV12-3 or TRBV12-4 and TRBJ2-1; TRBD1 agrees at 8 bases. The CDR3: CASSLVDRDNNEQFF. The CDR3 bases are TGTGCCAGCAGTTTAGTGGACAGGGATAACAATGAGCAGTTCTTC.